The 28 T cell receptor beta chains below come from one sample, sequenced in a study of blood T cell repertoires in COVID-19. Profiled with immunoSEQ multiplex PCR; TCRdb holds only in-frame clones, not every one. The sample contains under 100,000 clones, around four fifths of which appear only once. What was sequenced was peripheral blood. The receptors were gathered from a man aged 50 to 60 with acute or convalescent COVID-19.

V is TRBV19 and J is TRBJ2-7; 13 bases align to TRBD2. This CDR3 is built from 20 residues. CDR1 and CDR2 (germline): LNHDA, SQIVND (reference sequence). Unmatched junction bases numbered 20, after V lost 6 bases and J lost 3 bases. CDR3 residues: CASSPTYGTSGAPDHYEQYF. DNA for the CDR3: TGTGCCAGTAGCCCTACTTACGGGACTAGCGGGGCTCCTGATCACTACGAGCAGTACTTC.

The CDR3 here is CASSRESDTQYF. The CDR3 DNA is TGTGCCAGCAGCCGGGAGTCCGATACGCAGTATTTT. The chain recombines TRBV11-2 with TRBJ2-3; a weak D match, TRBD2 (6 bases). Germline CDR1 is SGHAT and CDR2 is FQNNGV. This CDR3 has 12 residues. V lost 5 bases, J lost 6 bases, and 9 bases lay in between.

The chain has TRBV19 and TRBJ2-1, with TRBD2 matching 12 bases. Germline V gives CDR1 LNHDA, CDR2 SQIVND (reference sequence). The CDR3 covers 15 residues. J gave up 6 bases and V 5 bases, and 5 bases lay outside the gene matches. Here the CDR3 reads CASSSGTSGLNEQFF. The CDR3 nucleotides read TGTGCCAGTAGTTCCGGGACTAGCGGGCTCAATGAGCAGTTCTTC.

CDR3 residues: CASKERGELFNQPQHF. The DNA for the CDR3 is TGTGCCAGTAAAGAACGGGGGGAACTATTCAATCAGCCCCAGCATTTT. The V and J genes are TRBV19 and TRBJ1-5; TRBD1 might be the D (5 bases). Trimming took off 7 bases at V and 3 bases at J, with 19 bases between the two ends. The CDR3 extends over 16 amino acids. Looked up from germline, CDR1 is LNHDA and CDR2 is SQIVND (reference sequence).

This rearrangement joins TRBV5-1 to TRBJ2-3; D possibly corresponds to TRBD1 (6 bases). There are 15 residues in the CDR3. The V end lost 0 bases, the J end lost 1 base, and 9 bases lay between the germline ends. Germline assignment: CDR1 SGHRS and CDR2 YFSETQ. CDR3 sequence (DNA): TGCGCCAGCAGCTTGGGCGGACAGCGCACAGATACGCAGTATTTT. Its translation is CASSLGGQRTDTQYF.

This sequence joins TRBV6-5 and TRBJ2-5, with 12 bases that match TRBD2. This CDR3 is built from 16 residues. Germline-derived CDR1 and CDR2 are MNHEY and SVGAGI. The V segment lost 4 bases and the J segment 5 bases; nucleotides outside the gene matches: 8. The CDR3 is CASSSPTSGGQETQYF. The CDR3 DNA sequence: TGTGCCAGCAGTTCCCCGACTAGCGGGGGTCAGGAGACCCAGTACTTC.

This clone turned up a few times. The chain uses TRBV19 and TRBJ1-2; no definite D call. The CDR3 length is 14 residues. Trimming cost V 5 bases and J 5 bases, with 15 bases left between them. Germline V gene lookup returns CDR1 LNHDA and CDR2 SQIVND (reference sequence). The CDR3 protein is CASSLELGGYGYTF. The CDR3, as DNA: TGTGCCAGTAGTCTCGAATTGGGAGGGTATGGCTACACCTTC.

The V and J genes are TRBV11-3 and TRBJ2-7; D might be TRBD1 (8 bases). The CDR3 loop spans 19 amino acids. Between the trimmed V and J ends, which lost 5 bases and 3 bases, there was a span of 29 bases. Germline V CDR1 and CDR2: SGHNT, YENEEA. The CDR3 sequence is CASSRGQEVPSGGLYEQYF. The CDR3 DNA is TGTGCCAGCAGCCGGGGACAGGAGGTCCCTAGCGGAGGACTCTACGAGCAGTACTTC.

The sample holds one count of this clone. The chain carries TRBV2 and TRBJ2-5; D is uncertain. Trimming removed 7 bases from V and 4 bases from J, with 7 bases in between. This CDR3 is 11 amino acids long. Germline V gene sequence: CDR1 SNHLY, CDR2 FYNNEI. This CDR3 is CASTPLETQYF. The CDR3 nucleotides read TGTGCCAGCACCCCCTTAGAGACCCAGTACTTC.

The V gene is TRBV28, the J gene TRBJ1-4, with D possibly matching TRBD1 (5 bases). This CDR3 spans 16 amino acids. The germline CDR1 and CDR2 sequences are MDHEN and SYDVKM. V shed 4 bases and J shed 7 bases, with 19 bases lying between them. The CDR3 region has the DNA TGTGCCAGCAGTTCCTTGGCGCGGGACCTCGGTGAAAAACTGTTTTTT. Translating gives CASSSLARDLGEKLFF.

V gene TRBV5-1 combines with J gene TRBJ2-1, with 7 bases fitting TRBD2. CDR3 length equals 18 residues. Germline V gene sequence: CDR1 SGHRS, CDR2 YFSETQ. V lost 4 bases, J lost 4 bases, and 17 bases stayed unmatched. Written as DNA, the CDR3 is TGCGCCAGCAGCGCCATTAACGCCTCAGCGGGATATTACAATGAGCAGTTCTTC. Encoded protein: CASSAINASAGYYNEQFF.

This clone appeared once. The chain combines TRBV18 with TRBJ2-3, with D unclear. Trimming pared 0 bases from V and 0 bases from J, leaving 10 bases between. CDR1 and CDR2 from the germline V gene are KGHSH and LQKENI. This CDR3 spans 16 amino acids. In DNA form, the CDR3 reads TGTGCCAGCTCACCACCGAGCACCCCTAGCACAGATACGCAGTATTTT. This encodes CASSPPSTPSTDTQYF.

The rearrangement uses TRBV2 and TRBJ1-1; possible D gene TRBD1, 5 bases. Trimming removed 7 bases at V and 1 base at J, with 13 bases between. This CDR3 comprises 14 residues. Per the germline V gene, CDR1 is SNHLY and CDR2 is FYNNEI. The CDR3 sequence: CASILDTGNTEAFF. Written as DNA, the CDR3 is TGTGCCAGCATACTCGACACAGGGAACACTGAAGCTTTCTTT.

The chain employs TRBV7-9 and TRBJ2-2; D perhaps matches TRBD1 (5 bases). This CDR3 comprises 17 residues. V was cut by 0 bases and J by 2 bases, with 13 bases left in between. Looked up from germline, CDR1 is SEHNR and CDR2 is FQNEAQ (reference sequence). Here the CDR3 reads CASSLARTGSNTGELFF. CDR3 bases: TGTGCCAGCAGCTTAGCGCGTACAGGTTCAAACACCGGGGAGCTGTTTTTT.

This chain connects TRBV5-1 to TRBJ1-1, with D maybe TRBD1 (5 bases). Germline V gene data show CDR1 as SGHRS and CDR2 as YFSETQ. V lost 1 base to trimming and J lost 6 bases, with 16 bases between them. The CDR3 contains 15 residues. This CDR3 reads CASSLRGEIYPEAFF. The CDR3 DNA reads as TGCGCCAGCAGCTTGCGGGGGGAGATATACCCTGAAGCTTTCTTT.

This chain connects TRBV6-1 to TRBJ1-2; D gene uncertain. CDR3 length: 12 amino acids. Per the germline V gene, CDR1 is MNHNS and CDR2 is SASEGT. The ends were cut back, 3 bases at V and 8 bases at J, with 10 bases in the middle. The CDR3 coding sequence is TGTGCCAGCAGTGAGAGGGTAAACGGCTACACCTTC. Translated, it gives CASSERVNGYTF.

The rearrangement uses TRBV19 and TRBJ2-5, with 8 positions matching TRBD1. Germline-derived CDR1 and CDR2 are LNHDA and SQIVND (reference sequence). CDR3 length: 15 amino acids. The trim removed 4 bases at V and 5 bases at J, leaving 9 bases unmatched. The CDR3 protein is CASSNRRQGSETQYF. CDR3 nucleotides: TGTGCCAGTAGTAACAGGAGACAGGGGTCGGAGACCCAGTACTTC.

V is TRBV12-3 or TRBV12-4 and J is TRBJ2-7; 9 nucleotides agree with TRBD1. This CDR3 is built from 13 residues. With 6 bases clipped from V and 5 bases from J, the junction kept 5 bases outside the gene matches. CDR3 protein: CASRRQGVDEQYF. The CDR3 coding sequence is TGTGCCAGCAGACGACAGGGGGTGGACGAGCAGTACTTC.

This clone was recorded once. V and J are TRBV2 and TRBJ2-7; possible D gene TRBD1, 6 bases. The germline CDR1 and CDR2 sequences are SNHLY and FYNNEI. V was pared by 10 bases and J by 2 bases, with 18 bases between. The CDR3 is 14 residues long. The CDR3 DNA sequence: TGTGCCATTCCCTCCCCAGGGGTAGCCTACGAGCAGTACTTC. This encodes CAIPSPGVAYEQYF.

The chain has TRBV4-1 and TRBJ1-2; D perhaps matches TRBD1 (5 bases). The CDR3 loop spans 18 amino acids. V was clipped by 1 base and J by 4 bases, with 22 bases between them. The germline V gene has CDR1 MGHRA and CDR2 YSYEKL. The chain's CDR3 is CASSQGSGRGSRGYGYTF. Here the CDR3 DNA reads TGCGCCAGCAGCCAAGGCTCCGGGCGGGGCTCGAGGGGCTATGGCTACACCTTC.

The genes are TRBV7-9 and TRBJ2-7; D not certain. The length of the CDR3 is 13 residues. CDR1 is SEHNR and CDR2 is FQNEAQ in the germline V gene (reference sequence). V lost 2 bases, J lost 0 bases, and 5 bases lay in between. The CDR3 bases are TGTGCCAGCAGCTTATGGAGCTCCTACGAGCAGTACTTC. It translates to CASSLWSSYEQYF. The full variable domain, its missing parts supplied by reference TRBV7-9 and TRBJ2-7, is DTGVSQNPRHKITKRGQNVTFRCDPISEHNRLYWYRQTLGQGPEFLTYFQNEAQLEKSRLLSDRFSAERPKGSFSTLEIQRTEQGDSAMYLCASSLWSSYEQYFGPGTRLTVT.

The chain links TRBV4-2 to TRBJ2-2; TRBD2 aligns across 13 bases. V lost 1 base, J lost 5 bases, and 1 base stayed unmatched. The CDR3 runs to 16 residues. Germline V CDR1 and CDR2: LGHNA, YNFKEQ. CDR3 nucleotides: TGTGCCAGCAGCCAAGGACTAGCGGGAGGTACCGGGGAGCTGTTTTTT. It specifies CASSQGLAGGTGELFF.

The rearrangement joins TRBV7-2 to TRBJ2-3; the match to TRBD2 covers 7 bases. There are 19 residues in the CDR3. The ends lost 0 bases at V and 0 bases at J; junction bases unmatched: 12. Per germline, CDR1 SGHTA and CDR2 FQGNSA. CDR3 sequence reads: CASSLAPGGTTSSTDTQYF. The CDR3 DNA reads TGTGCCAGCAGCTTAGCTCCCGGCGGGACTACCTCAAGCACAGATACGCAGTATTTT.

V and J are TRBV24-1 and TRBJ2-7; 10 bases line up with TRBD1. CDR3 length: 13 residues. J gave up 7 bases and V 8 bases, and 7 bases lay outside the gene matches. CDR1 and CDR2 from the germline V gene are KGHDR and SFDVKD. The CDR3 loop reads CATMGDRGDEQYF. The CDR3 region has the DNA TGTGCCACCATGGGGGACAGGGGTGATGAGCAGTACTTC.

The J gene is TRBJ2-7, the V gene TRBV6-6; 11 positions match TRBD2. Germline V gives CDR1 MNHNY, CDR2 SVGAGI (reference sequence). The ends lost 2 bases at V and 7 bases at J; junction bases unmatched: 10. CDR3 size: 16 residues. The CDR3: CASSYITSGSPREQYF. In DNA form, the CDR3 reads TGTGCCAGCAGTTACATTACTAGCGGGAGTCCACGGGAGCAGTACTTC.

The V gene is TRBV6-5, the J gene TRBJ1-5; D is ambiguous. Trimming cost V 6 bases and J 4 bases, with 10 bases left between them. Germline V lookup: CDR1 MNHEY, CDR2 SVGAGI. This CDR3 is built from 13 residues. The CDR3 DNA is TGTGCCAGCAGCGCAGGCCTAAATCAGCCCCAGCATTTT. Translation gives CASSAGLNQPQHF.

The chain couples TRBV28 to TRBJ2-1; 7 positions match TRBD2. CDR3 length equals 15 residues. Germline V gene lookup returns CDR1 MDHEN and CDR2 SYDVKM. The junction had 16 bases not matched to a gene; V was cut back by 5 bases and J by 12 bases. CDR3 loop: CASSPSRGGSFWQFF. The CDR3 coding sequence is TGTGCCAGCAGTCCCAGTCGTGGCGGGAGTTTTTGGCAGTTCTTC. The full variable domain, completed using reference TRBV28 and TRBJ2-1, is DVKVTQSSRYLVKRTGEKVFLECVQDMDHENMFWYRQDPGLGLRLIYFSYDVKMKEKGDIPEGYSVSREKKERFSLILESASTNQTSMYLCASSPSRGGSFWQFFGPGTRLTVL.

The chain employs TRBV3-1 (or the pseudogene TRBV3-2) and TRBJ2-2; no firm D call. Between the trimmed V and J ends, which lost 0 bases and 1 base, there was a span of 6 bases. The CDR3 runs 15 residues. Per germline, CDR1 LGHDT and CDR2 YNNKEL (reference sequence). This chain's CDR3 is CASSQDDWNTGELFF. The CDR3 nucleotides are TGTGCCAGCAGCCAAGATGACTGGAACACCGGGGAGCTGTTTTTT.